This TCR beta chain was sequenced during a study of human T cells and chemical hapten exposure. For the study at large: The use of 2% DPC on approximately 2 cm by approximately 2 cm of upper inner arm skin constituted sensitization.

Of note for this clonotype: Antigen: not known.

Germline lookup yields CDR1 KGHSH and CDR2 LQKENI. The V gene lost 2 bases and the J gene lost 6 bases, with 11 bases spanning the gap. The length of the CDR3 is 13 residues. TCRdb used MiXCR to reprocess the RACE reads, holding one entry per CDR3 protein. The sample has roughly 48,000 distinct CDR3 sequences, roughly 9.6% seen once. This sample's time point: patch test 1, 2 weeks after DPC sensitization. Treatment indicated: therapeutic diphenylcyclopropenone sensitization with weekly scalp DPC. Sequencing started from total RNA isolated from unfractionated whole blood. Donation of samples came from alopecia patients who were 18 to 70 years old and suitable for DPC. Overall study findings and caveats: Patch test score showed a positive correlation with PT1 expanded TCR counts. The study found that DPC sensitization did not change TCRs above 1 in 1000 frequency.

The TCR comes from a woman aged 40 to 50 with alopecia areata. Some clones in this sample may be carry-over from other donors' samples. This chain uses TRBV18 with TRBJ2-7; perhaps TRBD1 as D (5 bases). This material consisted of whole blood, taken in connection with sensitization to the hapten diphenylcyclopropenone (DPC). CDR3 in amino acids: CASSPGQGPEQYF. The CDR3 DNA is TGTGCCAGCTCACCAGGGCAGGGTCCCGAGCAGTACTTC.